This T cell receptor (beta chain) originates from a study of shared clonotypes between healthy human individuals. About the research overall: Each donor's CD8 memory used one plate, CD8 naive two, each CD4 subset three.

A word on this clone: This specimen includes other DNA sequences encoding the same CDR3.

The study ran the assay at deep level. Once extracted for a subset, genomic DNA was divided evenly among several immunoSEQ plates. Produced via immunoSEQ multiplex PCR; TCRdb's table is partial and in-frame only. This table holds roughly 2.4 million clones, approximately 94% found once. Splitting the CD4+ cells yielded a CD45RA+ naive subset and a CD45RA-negative memory subset. The sequenced sample was naive CD4+ T cells sorted from blood. This sample's subset: CD45RA+ positively selected. The sequence was collected from a young man in good health.

The CDR3, as DNA: TGTGCCAGCAGCGTAACAGGGCAAGAGACCCAGTACTTC. Translated: CASSVTGQETQYF. The chain uses TRBV9 and TRBJ2-5; TRBD1 might be the D (6 bases). Trimming left V 1 base short and J 2 bases short, with 6 bases between. The CDR3 contains 13 residues. CDR1 and CDR2 (germline): SGDLS, YYNGEE.